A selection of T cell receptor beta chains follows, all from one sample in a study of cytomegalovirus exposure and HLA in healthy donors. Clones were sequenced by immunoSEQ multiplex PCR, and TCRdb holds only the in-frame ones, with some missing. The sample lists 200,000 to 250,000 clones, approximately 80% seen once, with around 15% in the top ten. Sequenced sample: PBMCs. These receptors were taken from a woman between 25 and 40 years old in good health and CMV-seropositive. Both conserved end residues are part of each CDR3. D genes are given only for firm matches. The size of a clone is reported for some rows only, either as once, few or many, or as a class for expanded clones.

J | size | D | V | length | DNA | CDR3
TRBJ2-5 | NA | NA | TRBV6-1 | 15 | TGTGCCAGCAGTGAAGAGGCGGGGAGGCAAGAGACCCAGTACTTC | CASSEEAGRQETQYF
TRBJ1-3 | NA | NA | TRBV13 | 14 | TGTGCCAGCAGCTTTAGGGGAGCTGGAAACACCATATATTTT | CASSFRGAGNTIYF
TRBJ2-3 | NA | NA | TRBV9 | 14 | TGTGCCAGCAGCTCGGGAGTTAGGACAGATACGCAGTATTTT | CASSSGVRTDTQYF
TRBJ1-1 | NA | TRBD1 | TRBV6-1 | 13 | TGTGCCAGCGGGGACAGGAAAAACACTGAAGCTTTCTTT | CASGDRKNTEAFF
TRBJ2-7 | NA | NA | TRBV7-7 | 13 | TGTGCTAGCAGCTTAGCGGTCTCCTACGAGCAGTACTTC | CASSLAVSYEQYF
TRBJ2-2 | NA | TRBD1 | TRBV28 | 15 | TGTGCCAGCAGTTTAGACAGGGAGTTGGCCGGGGAGCTGTTTTTT | CASSLDRELAGELFF
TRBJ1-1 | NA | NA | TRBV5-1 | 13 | TGCGCCAGCAGCTTGTTGGGCGGCACTGAAGCTTTCTTT | CASSLLGGTEAFF
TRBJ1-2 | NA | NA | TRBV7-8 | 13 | TGTGCCAGCAGCACAAGAGCTAACTATGGCTACACCTTC | CASSTRANYGYTF
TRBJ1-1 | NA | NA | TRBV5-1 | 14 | TGCGCCAGCAGCTTGGGACGGGCGGACACTGAAGCTTTCTTT | CASSLGRADTEAFF
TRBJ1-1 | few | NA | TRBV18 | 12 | TGTGCCAGCTCACCACGGAACACTGAAGCTTTCTTT | CASSPRNTEAFF
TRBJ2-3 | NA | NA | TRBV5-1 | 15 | TGCGCCAGCAGTAGGCAGGCGACCCTCGCAGATACGCAGTATTTT | CASSRQATLADTQYF
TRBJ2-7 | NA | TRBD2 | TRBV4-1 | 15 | TGCGCCAGCAGCCCCCAGCGGGAGGGCCTCTACGAGCAGTACTTC | CASSPQREGLYEQYF
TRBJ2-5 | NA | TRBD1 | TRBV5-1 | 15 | TGCGCCAGCAGCTTGGGACAGGGGTACCAAGAGACCCAGTACTTC | CASSLGQGYQETQYF
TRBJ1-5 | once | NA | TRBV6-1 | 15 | TGTGCCAGCAGTGAAGCGGGGGGGGGAAATCAGCCCCAGCATTTT | CASSEAGGGNQPQHF
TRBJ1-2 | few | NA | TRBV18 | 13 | TGTGCCAGCTCACCATCGGCGGAGAGGGGCTACACCTTC | CASSPSAERGYTF
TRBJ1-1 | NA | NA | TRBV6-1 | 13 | TGTGCCAGCAGTGAAAGCCAGGGGCTGGGAACTTTCTTT | CASSESQGLGTFF
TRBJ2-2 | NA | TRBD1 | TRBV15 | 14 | TGTGCCACAACGACAGGGGGCGACACCGGGGAGCTGTTTTTT | CATTTGGDTGELFF
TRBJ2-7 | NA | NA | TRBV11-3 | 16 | TGTGCCAGCAGCAAGAACCAGTACCGGAGTGACTACGAGCAGTACTTC | CASSKNQYRSDYEQYF
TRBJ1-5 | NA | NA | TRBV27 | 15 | TGTGCCAGCAGTTCCTCGTTGGGTTTGGGGCAGCCCCAGCATTTT | CASSSSLGLGQPQHF
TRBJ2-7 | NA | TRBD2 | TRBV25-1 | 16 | TGTGCCAGCAGTGAATTTCGGCTAGCGGGAGCCTACGAGCAGTACTTC | CASSEFRLAGAYEQYF
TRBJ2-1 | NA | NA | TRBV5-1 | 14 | TGCGCCAGCAGCTTAGAGTCGTCCTACAATGAGCAGTTCTTC | CASSLESSYNEQFF
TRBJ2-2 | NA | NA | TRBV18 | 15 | TGTGCCAGCTCACCAAGCCGGGGCATGACCGGGGAGCTGTTTTTT | CASSPSRGMTGELFF
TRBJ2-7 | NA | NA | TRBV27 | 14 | TGTGCCAGCAGTTTGCAGGGTTACCCCTACGAGCAGTACTTC | CASSLQGYPYEQYF
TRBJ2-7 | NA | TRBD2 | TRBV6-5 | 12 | TGTGCCAGCAGGGGGGGGGCCTACGAGCAGTACTTC | CASRGGAYEQYF
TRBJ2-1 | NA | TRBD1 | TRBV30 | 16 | TGTGCCTGGGTCCGACAGGGGGCTTATCCCTACAATGAGCAGTTCTTC | CAWVRQGAYPYNEQFF
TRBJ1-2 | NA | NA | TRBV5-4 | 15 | TGTGCCAGCAGCTTGGACCCCCGCGGCGGGAATGGCTACACCTTC | CASSLDPRGGNGYTF
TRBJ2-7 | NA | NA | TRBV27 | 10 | TGTGCCAGCAGTACCTACGAGCAGTACTTC | CASSTYEQYF
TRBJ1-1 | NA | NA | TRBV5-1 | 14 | TGCGCCAGCAGCTCCAGAGAGGGGAACACTGAAGCTTTCTTT | CASSSREGNTEAFF
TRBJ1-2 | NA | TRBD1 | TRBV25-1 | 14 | TGTGCCAGCAGGGGGACAGGGACAAACTATGGCTACACCTTC | CASRGTGTNYGYTF
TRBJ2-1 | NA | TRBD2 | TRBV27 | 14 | TGTGCCAGCAGGGGTAGCGGGCTCTACAATGAGCAGTTCTTC | CASRGSGLYNEQFF
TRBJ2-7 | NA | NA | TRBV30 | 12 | TGTGCCTGGAGTGTAAGTGGATACGAGCAGTACTTC | CAWSVSGYEQYF
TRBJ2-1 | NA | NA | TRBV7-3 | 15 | TGTGCCAGCAGCTCCTCGGGAACGTCCTACAATGAGCAGTTCTTC | CASSSSGTSYNEQFF
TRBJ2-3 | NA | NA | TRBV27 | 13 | TGTGCCAGCAGTTTATCTAGAATGGATACGCAGTATTTT | CASSLSRMDTQYF
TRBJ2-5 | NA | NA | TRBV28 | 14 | TGTGCCACCAACCCGAGCACCCGTCAAGAGACCCAGTACTTC | CATNPSTRQETQYF
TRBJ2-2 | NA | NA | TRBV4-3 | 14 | TGCGCCAGCAGCCAAGCGGGGGAGAGCGGGGAGCTGTTTTTT | CASSQAGESGELFF
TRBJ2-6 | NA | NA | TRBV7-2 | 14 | TGTGCCAGCAGCTCGAACTCTGGGGCCAACGTCCTGACTTTC | CASSSNSGANVLTF
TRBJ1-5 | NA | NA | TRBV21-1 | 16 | TGTGCCAGCAGCTTTGAGATTCCGGGACAGGATCAGCCCCAGCATTTT | CASSFEIPGQDQPQHF
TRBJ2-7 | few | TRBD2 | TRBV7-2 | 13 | TGTGCCAGCAGCATCGGGACTAGATACGAGCAGTACTTC | CASSIGTRYEQYF
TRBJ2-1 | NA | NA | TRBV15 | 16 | TGTGCCACCAGCGGGGGACTGGGGGGTACCTACAATGAGCAGTTCTTC | CATSGGLGGTYNEQFF
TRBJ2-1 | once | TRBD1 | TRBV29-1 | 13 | TGCAGCGTTAACACAGGGGGTGTCAATGAGCAGTTCTTC | CSVNTGGVNEQFF